The entry below describes one TCR beta chain. The antigen remains unidentified. This record belongs to a study of radiation and T cells in renal cell carcinoma. Study-level background: Nephrectomy followed 15 Gy stereotactic body radiation by 4 weeks.

Method: immunoSEQ multiplex PCR; TCRdb's copy keeps in-frame clones and lacks some. This table holds tens of thousands of clones, around 76% found once. Notes on the study in general: Without pretreatment biopsies, baseline tumor clonotype presence was undetermined.

The CDR3 is 13 residues long. V was shortened by 6 bases and J by 1 base, with 10 bases between the two germline ends. The germline gives CDR1 KGHSH, CDR2 LQKENI. The time point: blood 2 weeks post-SBRT. The treatment was: 15 Gy SBRT to primary tumor, nephrectomy 4 weeks later. The patient's renal cell carcinoma had clear cell pathology. The V and J genes are TRBV18 and TRBJ2-7; tentative D call: TRBD1 (6 bases). The sequence was obtained from a man in his sixties with renal cell carcinoma. The sequencing here drew on blood, taken from a patient whose treatment included radiotherapy and nephrectomy. CDR3 protein: CASSGQGSYEQYV. The CDR3 DNA is TGTGCCAGCTCGGGTCAGGGGTCCTACGAGCAGTACGTC.